The source of this TCR beta chain is a study of control samples from healthy donors and cancer patients. V gave up 2 bases and J gave up 7 bases, with 9 bases separating them. The CDR3 sequence is 14 residues long. Looked up from germline, CDR1 is SNHLY and CDR2 is FYNNEI. This clone was counted a few times. Data came from immunoSEQ multiplex PCR; TCRdb stores just in-frame clones and leaves some out. The data show 170,000 or so clones, with around 92% seen just once and around 2% held by the top ten. The receptor was derived from a woman between 40 and 55 years old in good health. Sequencing was performed on blood. This rearrangement joins TRBV2 to TRBJ1-6; perhaps TRBD1 as D (5 bases). The CDR3: CASSEIGENSPLHF. CDR3 sequence (DNA): TGTGCCAGCAGTGAAATAGGGGAAAATTCACCCCTCCACTTT.